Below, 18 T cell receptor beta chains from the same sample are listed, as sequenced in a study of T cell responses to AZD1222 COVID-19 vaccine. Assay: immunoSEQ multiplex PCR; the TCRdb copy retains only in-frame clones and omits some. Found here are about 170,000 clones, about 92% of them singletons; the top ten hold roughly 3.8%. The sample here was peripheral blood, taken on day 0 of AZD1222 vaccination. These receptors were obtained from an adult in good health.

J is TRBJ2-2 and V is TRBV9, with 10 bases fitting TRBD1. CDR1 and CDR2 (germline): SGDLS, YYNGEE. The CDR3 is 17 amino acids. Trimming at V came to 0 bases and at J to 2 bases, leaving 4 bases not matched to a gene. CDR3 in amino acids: CASSVDWTGGNTGELFF. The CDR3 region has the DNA TGTGCCAGCAGCGTAGACTGGACAGGGGGTAACACCGGGGAGCTGTTTTTT.

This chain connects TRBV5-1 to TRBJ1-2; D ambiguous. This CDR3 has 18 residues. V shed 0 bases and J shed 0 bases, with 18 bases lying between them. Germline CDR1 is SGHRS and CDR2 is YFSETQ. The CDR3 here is CASSLDPDRAGSNYGYTF. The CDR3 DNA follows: TGCGCCAGCAGCTTGGATCCTGACCGAGCCGGGTCTAACTATGGCTACACCTTC.

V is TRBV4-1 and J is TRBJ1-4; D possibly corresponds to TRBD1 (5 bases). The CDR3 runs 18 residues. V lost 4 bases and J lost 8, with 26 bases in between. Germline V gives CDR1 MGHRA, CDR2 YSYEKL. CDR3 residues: CASSPSGVGQGIGEKLFF. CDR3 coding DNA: TGCGCCAGCAGCCCGTCGGGGGTGGGTCAGGGCATTGGGGAAAAACTGTTTTTT.

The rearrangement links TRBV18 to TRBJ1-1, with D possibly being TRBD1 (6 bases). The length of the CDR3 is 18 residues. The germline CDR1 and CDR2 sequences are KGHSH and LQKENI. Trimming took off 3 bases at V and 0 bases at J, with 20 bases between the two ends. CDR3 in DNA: TGTGCCAGCTCACCCCCTCCGGGGGCCCTATCACTGAACACTGAAGCTTTCTTT. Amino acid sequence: CASSPPPGALSLNTEAFF.

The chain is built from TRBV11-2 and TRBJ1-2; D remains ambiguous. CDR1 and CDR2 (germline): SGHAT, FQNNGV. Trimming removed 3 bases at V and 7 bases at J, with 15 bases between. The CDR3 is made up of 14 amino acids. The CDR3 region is CASSFRAPGSGYTF. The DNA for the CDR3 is TGTGCCAGCAGCTTTAGAGCACCAGGTTCTGGCTACACCTTC.

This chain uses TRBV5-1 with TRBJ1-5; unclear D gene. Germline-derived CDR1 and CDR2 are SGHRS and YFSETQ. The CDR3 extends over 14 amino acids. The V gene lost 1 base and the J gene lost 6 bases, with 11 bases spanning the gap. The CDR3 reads CASSLSDLGQPQHF. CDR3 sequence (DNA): TGCGCCAGCAGCTTGTCCGATTTGGGTCAGCCCCAGCATTTT.

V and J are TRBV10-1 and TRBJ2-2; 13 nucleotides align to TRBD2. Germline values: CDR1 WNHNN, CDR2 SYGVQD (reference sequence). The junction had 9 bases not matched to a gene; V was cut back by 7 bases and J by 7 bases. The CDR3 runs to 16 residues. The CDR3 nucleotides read TGCGCCAGCAATACTAGCGGGAGGGCCCGGTGCGGGGAGCTGTTTTTT. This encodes CASNTSGRARCGELFF.

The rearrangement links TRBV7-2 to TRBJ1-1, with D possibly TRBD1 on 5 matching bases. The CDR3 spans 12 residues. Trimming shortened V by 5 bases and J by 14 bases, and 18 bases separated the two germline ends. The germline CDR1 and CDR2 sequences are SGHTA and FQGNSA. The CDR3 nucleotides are TGTGCCAGCAGCATACTGGGGGAGGACGGCTTCTTT. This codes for CASSILGEDGFF.

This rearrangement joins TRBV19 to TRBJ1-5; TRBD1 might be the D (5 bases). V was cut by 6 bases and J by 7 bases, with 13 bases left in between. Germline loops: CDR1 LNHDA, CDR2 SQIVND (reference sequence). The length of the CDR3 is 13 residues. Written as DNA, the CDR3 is TGTGCCAGTAGCCTAGTCGGGGGGCAGCCCCAGCATTTT. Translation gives CASSLVGGQPQHF. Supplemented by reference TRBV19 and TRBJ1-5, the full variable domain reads DGGITQSPKYLFRKEGQNVTLSCEQNLNHDAMYWYRQDPGQGLRLIYYSQIVNDFQKGDIAEGYSVSREKKESFPLTVTSAQKNPTAFYLCASSLVGGQPQHFGDGTRLSIL.

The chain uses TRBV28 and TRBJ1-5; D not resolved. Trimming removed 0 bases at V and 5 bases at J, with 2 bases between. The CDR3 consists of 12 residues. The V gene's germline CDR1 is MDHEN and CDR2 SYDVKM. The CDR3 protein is CASSLWYQPQHF. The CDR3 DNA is TGTGCCAGCAGTTTATGGTATCAGCCCCAGCATTTT. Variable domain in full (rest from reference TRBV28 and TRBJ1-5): DVKVTQSSRYLVKRTGEKVFLECVQDMDHENMFWYRQDPGLGLRLIYFSYDVKMKEKGDIPEGYSVSREKKERFSLILESASTNQTSMYLCASSLWYQPQHFGDGTRLSIL.

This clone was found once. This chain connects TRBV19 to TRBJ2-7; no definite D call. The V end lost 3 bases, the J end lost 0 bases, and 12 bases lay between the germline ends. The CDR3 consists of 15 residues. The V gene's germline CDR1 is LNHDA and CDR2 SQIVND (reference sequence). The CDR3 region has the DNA TGTGCCAGTAGTATCGGACCCCGGAGCTCCTACGAGCAGTACTTC. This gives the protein CASSIGPRSSYEQYF.

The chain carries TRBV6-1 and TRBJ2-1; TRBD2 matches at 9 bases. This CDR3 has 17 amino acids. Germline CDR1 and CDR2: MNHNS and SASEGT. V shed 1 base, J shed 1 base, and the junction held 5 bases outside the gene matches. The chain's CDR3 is CASSEGYSGGSYNEQFF. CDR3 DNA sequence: TGTGCCAGCAGTGAAGGGTACAGCGGGGGGTCCTACAATGAGCAGTTCTTC.

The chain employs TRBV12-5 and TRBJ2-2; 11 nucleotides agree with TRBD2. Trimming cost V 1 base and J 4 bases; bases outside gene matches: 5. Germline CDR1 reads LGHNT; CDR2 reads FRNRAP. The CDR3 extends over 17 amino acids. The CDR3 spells CASGLALAGVVTGELFF. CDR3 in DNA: TGTGCTAGTGGTTTGGCACTAGCGGGAGTTGTCACCGGGGAGCTGTTTTTT.

The CDR3 region has the DNA TGTGCCAGCAGTGAAGCGTATCAGGGTAGCAGGAATGAGCAGTTCTTC. Translated, it gives CASSEAYQGSRNEQFF. This chain links TRBV6-1 with TRBJ2-1, with TRBD1 as a possible D gene (5 bases). The CDR3 length is 16 residues. Germline CDR1 MNHNS, CDR2 SASEGT. V gave up 0 bases and J gave up 7 bases, with 16 bases separating them.

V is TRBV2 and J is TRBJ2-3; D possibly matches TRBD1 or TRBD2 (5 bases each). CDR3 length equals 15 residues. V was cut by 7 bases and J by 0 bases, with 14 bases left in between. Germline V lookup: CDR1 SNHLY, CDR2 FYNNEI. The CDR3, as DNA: TGTGCCAGCAATAGGGGCGGGCCTAGCACAGATACGCAGTATTTT. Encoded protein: CASNRGGPSTDTQYF.

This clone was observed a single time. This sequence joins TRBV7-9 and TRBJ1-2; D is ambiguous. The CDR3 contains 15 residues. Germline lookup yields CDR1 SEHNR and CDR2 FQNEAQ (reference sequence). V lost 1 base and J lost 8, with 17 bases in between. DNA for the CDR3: TGTGCCAGCAGCTTAGTTCCGACCCGGTGGCGGGGCTACACCTTC. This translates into CASSLVPTRWRGYTF.

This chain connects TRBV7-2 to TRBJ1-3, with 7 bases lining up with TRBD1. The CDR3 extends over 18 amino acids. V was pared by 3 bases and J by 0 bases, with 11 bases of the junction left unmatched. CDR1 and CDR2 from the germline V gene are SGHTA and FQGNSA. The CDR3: CASSFDRADHFSGNTIYF. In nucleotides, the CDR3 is TGTGCCAGCAGCTTCGACAGGGCGGACCATTTCTCTGGAAACACCATATATTTT.

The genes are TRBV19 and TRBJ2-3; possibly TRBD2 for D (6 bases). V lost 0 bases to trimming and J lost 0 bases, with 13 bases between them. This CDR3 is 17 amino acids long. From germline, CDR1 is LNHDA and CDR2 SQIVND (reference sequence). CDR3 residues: CASSIDHGGRSTDTQYF. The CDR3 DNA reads TGTGCCAGTAGTATAGATCACGGGGGACGGAGCACAGATACGCAGTATTTT.